Listed below are T cell receptor beta chains from one sample, sequenced in a study of immune characterization of retroperitoneal liposarcoma. TCRdb passed the PCR reads through MiXCR, listing each CDR3 protein once. This table holds about 11,000 distinct CDR3 sequences, approximately 46% found once. The source material was tumor tissue. Receptor source: a female donor with retroperitoneal liposarcoma. Each CDR3 is given with its conserved first and last residue.

CASSSETGTSYEQYF,TRBV7-2,15
CASILTANTGELFF,TRBV6-1,14
CASSLAGQVSQPQHF,TRBV7-8,15
CASRLSGSSNEQYF,TRBV7-6,14
CASSEAGGLLEAFF,TRBV6-1,14
CASGIQETQFF,TRBV6-1,11
CASSLGTETYEQYF,TRBV7-6,14
CASTTVGQRYNPPLHF,TRBV6-1,16
CAAGGSSYNSPLHF,TRBV6-5,14
CASSRTEKLPWISNTGELFF,TRBV27,20
CASSVGDWETQYF,TRBV12-3/TRBV12-4,13
CASSQSRVEQYF,TRBV7-8,12
CASKTLTYSGEYEQYF,TRBV6-1,16
CASSPGTSGRTHEQFF,TRBV7-2,16
CASRSSTGPTGYTF,TRBV6-1,14
CASSDRGLDTIYF,TRBV6-1,13
CASSSLAGRYNEQYF,TRBV7-2,15
CASSGRTSGELFF,TRBV6-8,13
CASGRGLAGGGETQYF,TRBV7-2,16
CASSREDPPGYNEQFF,TRBV10-1,16
CASSSYDRGGETQYF,TRBV6-1,15
CASREGGQETQYF,TRBV10-2,13
CASNGQGGHGYTF,TRBV12-3/TRBV12-4,13
CASSYTQRGYEQYF,TRBV6-1,14
CASSLFRGVGGYTF,TRBV27,14
CASSELGRNTGELFF,TRBV6-1,15
CASSLSGSGHNEQFF,TRBV27,15
CASSLDYSSTDTQYF,TRBV7-2,15
CASSAPGTSGRAQFF,TRBV6-4,15
CASNKRSYQETQYF,TRBV4-3,14
CASRSVGLARATDTQYF,TRBV27,17
CARQRKETGELFF,TRBV6-5,13
CASGRGTQYF,TRBV3-1,10
CASSQYTTDRDRVIQYF,TRBV4-1,17
CASGRSSGYNEQFF,TRBV6-6,14
CASSLLSLGSLGGVSQYF,TRBV7-6,18
CASSSDSSYNEQYF,TRBV12-3/TRBV12-4,14
CASSLTGTGDQPQHF,TRBV7-2,15
CASSESFQGYEQFF,TRBV6-5,14
CASSHSYAGVYNEQFF,TRBV4-3,16
CASSFGSNSYEQYF,TRBV11-2,14
CASSSGLAGPFYEQFF,TRBV7-2,16
CASSYSVSGQGSEQYF,TRBV6-6,16
CASSLSGLAREQFF,TRBV27,14
CASSPRGQRETQYF,TRBV27,14
CASSRLTTSRSYEQYF,TRBV6-8,16
CASSMSGRAYEQFF,TRBV12-3/TRBV12-4,14
CASSYSGTGGETQFF,TRBV6-5,15
CASSARTGSATEAFF,TRBV6-1,15
CASSYFVSGRAGGNTEAFF,TRBV6-8,19
CASSSDRGNSYEQFF,TRBV11-2,15
CASSTGIRTDTQYF,TRBV6-1,14
CASRDGWNTEAFF,TRBV6-6,13